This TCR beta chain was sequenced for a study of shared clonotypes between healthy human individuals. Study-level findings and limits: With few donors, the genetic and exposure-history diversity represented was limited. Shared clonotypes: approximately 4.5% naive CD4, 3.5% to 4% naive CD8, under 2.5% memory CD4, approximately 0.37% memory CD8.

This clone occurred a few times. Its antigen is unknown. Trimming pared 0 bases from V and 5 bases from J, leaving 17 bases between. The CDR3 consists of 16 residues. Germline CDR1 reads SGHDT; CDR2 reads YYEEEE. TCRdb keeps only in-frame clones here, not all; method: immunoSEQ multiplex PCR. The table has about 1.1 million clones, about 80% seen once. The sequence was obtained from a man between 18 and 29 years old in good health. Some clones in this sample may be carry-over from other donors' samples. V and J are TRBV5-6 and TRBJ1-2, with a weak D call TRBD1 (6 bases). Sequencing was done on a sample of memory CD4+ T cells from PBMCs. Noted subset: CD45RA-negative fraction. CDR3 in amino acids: CASSLGMEGVVYGYTF. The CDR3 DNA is TGTGCCAGCAGCTTGGGTATGGAGGGGGTGGTGTATGGCTACACCTTC.